This TCR beta chain derives from a study of cytomegalovirus exposure and HLA in healthy donors. Of note for this clone: Antigen: not known.

Between the trimmed V and J ends, which lost 7 bases and 4 bases, there was a span of 15 bases. CDR1 is MGHDK, CDR2 SYGVNS, per germline. CDR3 length: 14 amino acids. PCR used 60 Vbeta primers and 13 Jbeta primers. Produced via immunoSEQ multiplex PCR; TCRdb's table is partial and in-frame only. The sample includes 150,000 to 200,000 clones. Study-level findings and limits: As a later analysis showed, a missense DCLRE1C variant was linked to trimming of TCR beta V- and J-genes. Earlier analysis yielded a pattern in which most TCR beta V segments were productive about 90% or about 30% of the time.

This TCR was sampled from a woman under 30 in good health and CMV-seropositive. Sequences were obtained from PBMCs. The chain combines TRBV25-1 with TRBJ2-3, with a weak D call TRBD2 (5 bases). CDR3 in DNA: TGTGCCAGCACTAAAGCGGAGAATGCAGATACGCAGTATTTT. Protein: CASTKAENADTQYF.